This TCR beta chain was identified during a study of control samples from healthy donors and cancer patients. Produced via immunoSEQ multiplex PCR; TCRdb's table is partial and in-frame only. This table has fewer than 95,000 clones, approximately 80% appearing once. Germline CDR1 and CDR2: MDHEN and SYDVKM. CDR3 length equals 14 residues. Trimming removed 7 bases from V and 1 base from J; junction bases left unmatched: 3. The chain recombines TRBV28 with TRBJ1-2; TRBD1 agrees at 10 bases. Sequencing was carried out using blood. The clonotype originates from a man in his thirties or forties in good health. CDR3 protein: CASMGQGFNYGYTF. The CDR3 bases are TGTGCCAGCATGGGACAGGGGTTTAACTATGGCTACACCTTC.